Listed here are 10 T cell receptor beta chains from one sample, sequenced in a study of persistence of HIV-infected CD4 T cells. Cells were stimulated nonspecifically with anti-CD3/anti-CD28 magnetic beads. Sorting selected CD4+ T cells upregulating both CD40 ligand and CD69. Sequencing used immunoSEQ version 4 in survey mode. This table comes from immunoSEQ multiplex PCR, and its TCRdb copy is limited to in-frame clones, with some not included. The data show 35,000 to 55,000 clones, with about 88% seen just once and approximately 0.5% held by the top ten. Their antigen targets remain unknown. Sequences were derived from CD4+ T cells sorted from PBMCs after roughly 19-hour stimulation, sampled from a patient who received antiretroviral therapy. The source is an adult woman with HIV who was CMV-seropositive.

The V and J genes are TRBV5-1 and TRBJ2-7, with TRBD1 as a possible D gene (6 bases). This CDR3 is 12 amino acids long. From germline, CDR1 is SGHRS and CDR2 YFSETQ. The V gene lost 0 bases and the J gene lost 6 bases, with 7 bases spanning the gap. DNA of the CDR3: TGCGCCAGCAGCTTGGGGGGGCGCGAGCAGTACTTC. Translated: CASSLGGREQYF.

The rearrangement joins TRBV6-1 to TRBJ2-7, with 8 nucleotides matching TRBD1. In germline, CDR1 is MNHNS, CDR2 SASEGT. V trimming: 3 bases; J trimming: 3 bases; junction bases outside the gene matches: 4. The CDR3 length is 14 residues. CDR3 bases: TGTGCCAGCAGTGAGACAGGGGCCTACTACGAGCAGTACTTC. Its protein product is CASSETGAYYEQYF.

The gene calls are TRBV5-1 and TRBJ2-3; TRBD2 aligns across 11 bases. The V gene's germline CDR1 is SGHRS and CDR2 YFSETQ. After removal of 0 bases from V and 6 bases from J, the junction contained 12 bases not matched to a gene. This CDR3 region has 18 residues. The CDR3 reads CASSLAPIRLAGFDTQYF. CDR3 coding DNA: TGCGCCAGCAGCTTGGCCCCTATACGACTAGCGGGGTTCGATACGCAGTATTTT.

The rearrangement joins TRBV9 to TRBJ1-1; 8 bases align to TRBD1. Germline V CDR1 and CDR2: SGDLS, YYNGEE. CDR3 length: 16 amino acids. After removal of 0 bases from V and 1 base from J, the junction contained 5 bases not matched to a gene. The CDR3: CASSVGTGTGNTEAFF. DNA for the CDR3: TGTGCCAGCAGCGTAGGGACCGGGACAGGGAACACTGAAGCTTTCTTT.

The CDR3, as DNA: TGTGCCAGCAGTTTCCGGGGGGCCCATGGCTACACCTTC. This sequence encodes CASSFRGAHGYTF. The genes are TRBV12-3 or TRBV12-4 and TRBJ1-2; D may be TRBD1 (6 bases). Trimming removed 3 bases from V and 6 bases from J, with 11 bases in between. The CDR3 spans 13 residues.

CDR3 residues: CASSLALIQETQYF. The CDR3 nucleotides are TGCGCCAGCAGCTTGGCCCTGATACAAGAGACCCAGTACTTC. The rearrangement uses TRBV5-1 and TRBJ2-5; D is undetermined. The CDR3 totals 14 residues. V shed 0 bases and J shed 2 bases, with 8 bases lying between them. Germline loops: CDR1 SGHRS, CDR2 YFSETQ. Combining the CDR3 with reference TRBV5-1 and TRBJ2-5 gives the whole variable domain KAGVTQTPRYLIKTRGQQVTLSCSPISGHRSVSWYQQTPGQGLQFLFEYFSETQRNKGNFPGRFSGRQFSNSRSEMNVSTLELGDSALYLCASSLALIQETQYFGPGTRLLVL.

The genes are TRBV6-7 and TRBJ1-4; the D is unclear. TRBV6-7 is identified as an open reading frame with a role that is uncertain. Trimming pared 6 bases from V and 0 bases from J, leaving 5 bases between. This CDR3 spans 13 amino acids. As DNA, the CDR3 is TGTGCCAGCAGCCCTGCAACTAATGAAAAACTGTTTTTT. The encoded protein is CASSPATNEKLFF.

The chain couples TRBV9 to TRBJ1-1, with 7 bases fitting TRBD1. V lost 3 bases to trimming and J lost 4 bases; unmatched junction nucleotides: 9. CDR1 is SGDLS and CDR2 is YYNGEE in the germline V gene. The CDR3 loop spans 15 amino acids. The DNA for the CDR3 is TGTGCCAGCAGCGACCAACAGGGGTGGGGCACTGAAGCTTTCTTT. It encodes CASSDQQGWGTEAFF.

The chain is built from TRBV5-1 and TRBJ1-1; no reliable D call. V gave up 0 bases and J gave up 3 bases, with 12 bases separating them. The CDR3 loop spans 15 amino acids. Germline V gene lookup returns CDR1 SGHRS and CDR2 YFSETQ. CDR3 nucleotide sequence: TGCGCCAGCAGCTTGGGACACGGAGGCGACACTGAAGCTTTCTTT. It encodes CASSLGHGGDTEAFF.

The CDR3 DNA sequence: TGCGCCAGCAGCTTCGGGGGTTTAGGTGGGGCCAACGTCCTGACTTTC. This encodes CASSFGGLGGANVLTF. V is TRBV5-1 and J is TRBJ2-6, with D possibly being TRBD2 (6 bases). V was clipped by 2 bases and J by 3 bases, with 12 bases between them. Per germline, CDR1 SGHRS and CDR2 YFSETQ. The CDR3 has 16 residues.